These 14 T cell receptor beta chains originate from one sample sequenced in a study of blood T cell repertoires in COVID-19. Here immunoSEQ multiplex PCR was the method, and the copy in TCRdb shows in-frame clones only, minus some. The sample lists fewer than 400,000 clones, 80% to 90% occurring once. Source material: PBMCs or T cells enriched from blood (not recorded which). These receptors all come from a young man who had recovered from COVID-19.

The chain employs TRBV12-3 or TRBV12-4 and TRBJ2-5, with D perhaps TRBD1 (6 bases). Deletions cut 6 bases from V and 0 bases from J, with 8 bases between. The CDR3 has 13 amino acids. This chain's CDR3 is CASRGAYQETQYF. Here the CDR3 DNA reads TGTGCCAGCAGGGGGGCGTACCAAGAGACCCAGTACTTC.

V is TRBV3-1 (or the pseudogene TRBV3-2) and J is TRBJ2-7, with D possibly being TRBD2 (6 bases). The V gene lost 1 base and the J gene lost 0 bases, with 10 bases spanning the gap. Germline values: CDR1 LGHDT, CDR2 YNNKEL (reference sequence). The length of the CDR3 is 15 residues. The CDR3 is CASSQASGPSYEQYF. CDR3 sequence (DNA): TGTGCCAGCAGCCAAGCAAGCGGGCCCTCCTACGAGCAGTACTTC.

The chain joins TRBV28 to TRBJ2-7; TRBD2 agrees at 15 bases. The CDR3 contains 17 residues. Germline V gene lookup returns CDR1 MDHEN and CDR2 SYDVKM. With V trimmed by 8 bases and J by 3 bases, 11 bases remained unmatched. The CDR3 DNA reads TGTGCCAGCCTTTCCGGGACTAGCGGGAGGAGAAGCTACGAGCAGTACTTC. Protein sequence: CASLSGTSGRRSYEQYF.

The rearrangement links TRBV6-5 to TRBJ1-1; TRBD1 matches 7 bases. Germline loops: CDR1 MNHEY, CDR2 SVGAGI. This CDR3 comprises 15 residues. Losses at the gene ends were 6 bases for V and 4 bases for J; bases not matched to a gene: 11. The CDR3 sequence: CASSHGGRGPTEAFF. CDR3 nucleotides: TGTGCCAGCAGCCATGGGGGTAGGGGGCCCACTGAAGCTTTCTTT.

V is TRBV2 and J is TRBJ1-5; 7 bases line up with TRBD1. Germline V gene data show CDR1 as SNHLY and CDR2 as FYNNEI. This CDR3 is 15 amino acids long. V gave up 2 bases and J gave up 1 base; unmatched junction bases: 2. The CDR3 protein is CASSEMGQSNQPQHF. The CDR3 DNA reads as TGTGCCAGCAGTGAAATGGGACAGAGCAATCAGCCCCAGCATTTT.

The CDR3 spells CASSGGTSGSFNEQYF. In nucleotides, the CDR3 is TGCGCCAGCAGTGGCGGGACTAGCGGGAGTTTCAACGAGCAGTACTTC. The chain links TRBV10-2 to TRBJ2-7, with 14 bases that match TRBD2. Germline assignment: CDR1 WSHSY and CDR2 SAAADI. The CDR3 runs 16 residues. V gave up 4 bases and J gave up 5 bases; unmatched junction bases: 7.

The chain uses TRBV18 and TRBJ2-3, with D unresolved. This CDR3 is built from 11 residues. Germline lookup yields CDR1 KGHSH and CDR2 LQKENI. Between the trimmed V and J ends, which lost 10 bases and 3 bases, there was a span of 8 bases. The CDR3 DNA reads TGTGCCACCCTACAGACAGATACGCAGTATTTT. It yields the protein CATLQTDTQYF.

The CDR3 protein is CASSQASGNPYEQYF. The CDR3, as DNA: TGCGCCAGCAGCCAAGCGTCCGGGAACCCCTACGAGCAGTACTTC. The chain links TRBV4-1 to TRBJ2-7; a weak D match, TRBD2 (5 bases). The V end was cut by 1 base, the J end by 2 bases, with 12 bases between. Per the germline V gene, CDR1 is MGHRA and CDR2 is YSYEKL. The CDR3 is made up of 15 amino acids.

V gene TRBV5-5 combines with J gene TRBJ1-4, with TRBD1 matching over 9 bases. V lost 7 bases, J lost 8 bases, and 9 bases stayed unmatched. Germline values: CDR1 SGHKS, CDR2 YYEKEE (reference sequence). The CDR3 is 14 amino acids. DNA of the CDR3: TGTGCCAGCGAGCTTGCGGACAGGGGCGAAAAACTGTTTTTT. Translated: CASELADRGEKLFF.

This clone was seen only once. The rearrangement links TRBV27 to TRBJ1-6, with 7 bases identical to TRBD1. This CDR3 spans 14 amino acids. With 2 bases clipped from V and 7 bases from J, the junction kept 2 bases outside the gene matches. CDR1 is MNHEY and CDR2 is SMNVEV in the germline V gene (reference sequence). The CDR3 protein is CASSLARGNSPLHF. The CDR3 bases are TGTGCCAGCAGTTTAGCCAGGGGGAATTCACCCCTCCACTTT.

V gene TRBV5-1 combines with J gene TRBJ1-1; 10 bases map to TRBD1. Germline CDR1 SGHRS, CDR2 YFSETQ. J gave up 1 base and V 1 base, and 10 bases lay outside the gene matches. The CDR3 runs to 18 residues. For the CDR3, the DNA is TGCGCCAGCAGCTTGCTACCGACAGGGGGCGCGGGGAACACTGAAGCTTTCTTT. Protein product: CASSLLPTGGAGNTEAFF.

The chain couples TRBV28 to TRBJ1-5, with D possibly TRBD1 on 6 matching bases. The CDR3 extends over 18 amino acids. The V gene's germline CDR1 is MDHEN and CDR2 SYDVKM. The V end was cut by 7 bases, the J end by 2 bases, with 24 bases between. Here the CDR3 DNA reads TGTGCCAGCAACTTGAAAAACACAGGGCGAGGAGGCAATCAGCCCCAGCATTTT. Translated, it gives CASNLKNTGRGGNQPQHF.

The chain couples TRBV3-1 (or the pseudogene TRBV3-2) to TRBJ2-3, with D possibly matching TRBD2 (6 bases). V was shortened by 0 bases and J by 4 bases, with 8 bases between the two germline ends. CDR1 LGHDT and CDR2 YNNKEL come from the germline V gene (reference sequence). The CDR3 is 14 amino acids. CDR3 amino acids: CASSQDWGADTQYF. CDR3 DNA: TGTGCCAGCAGCCAAGATTGGGGGGCAGATACGCAGTATTTT.

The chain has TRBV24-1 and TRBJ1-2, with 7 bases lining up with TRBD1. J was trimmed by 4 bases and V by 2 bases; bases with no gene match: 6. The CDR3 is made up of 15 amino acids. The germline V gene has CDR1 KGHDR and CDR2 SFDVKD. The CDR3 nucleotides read TGTGCCACCAGTGATTCCGGGACAGACTTCTATGGCTACACCTTC. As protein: CATSDSGTDFYGYTF.